The 18 T cell receptor beta chains below were found in one sample sequenced in a study of blood T cells in healthy people across ages. Next came a second PCR, run for about 7 to 12 cycles, which used a sample-barcoded 5' primer along with a J-beta primer mix. Each CDR3 protein gets one entry after TCRdb re-called the 5' RACE reads with MiXCR. The sample lists approximately 400,000 distinct CDR3 sequences; roughly half were seen once. What was sequenced was blood. These receptors were taken from a man aged 55-75 years in good health.

The gene calls are TRBV11-2 and TRBJ2-3; no clear D gene. Germline loops: CDR1 SGHAT, CDR2 FQNNGV. CDR3 length equals 15 residues. V lost 5 bases to trimming and J lost 0 bases, with 12 bases between them. The CDR3 bases are TGTGCCAGCAGCCCCTTGGCGGTTAGCACAGATACGCAGTATTTT. Its translation: CASSPLAVSTDTQYF.

Many counts were recorded for this clonotype. The chain joins TRBV7-9 to TRBJ2-7, with D maybe TRBD2 (8 bases). The V and J ends lost 5 bases and 6 bases respectively, with 20 bases between them. CDR3 length: 15 residues. Germline V CDR1 and CDR2: SEHNR, FQNEAQ (reference sequence). In nucleotides, the CDR3 is TGTGCCAGCAGCCGTATGAGGGGGCTAGCGGGCGAGCAGTACTTC. This translates into CASSRMRGLAGEQYF. The full variable domain, rest sourced from reference TRBV7-9 and TRBJ2-7, is DTGVSQNPRHKITKRGQNVTFRCDPISEHNRLYWYRQTLGQGPEFLTYFQNEAQLEKSRLLSDRFSAERPKGSFSTLEIQRTEQGDSAMYLCASSRMRGLAGEQYFGPGTRLTVT.

This clonotype has only a few counts. The rearrangement joins TRBV24-1 to TRBJ2-6; tentatively, D is TRBD1 (6 bases). The V end lost 8 bases, the J end lost 0 bases, and 13 bases lay between the germline ends. The CDR3 is 16 amino acids. In germline, CDR1 is KGHDR, CDR2 SFDVKD. The CDR3 here is CATNRDTDSGANVLTF. The CDR3 region has the DNA TGTGCCACCAACCGGGACACCGACTCTGGGGCCAACGTCCTGACTTTC.

This clonotype was counted once. V and J are TRBV6-5 and TRBJ2-7, with D possibly matching TRBD2 (5 bases). Germline V CDR1 and CDR2: MNHEY, SVGAGI. CDR3 length equals 14 residues. V was pared by 4 bases and J by 5 bases, with 15 bases between. CDR3 nucleotide sequence: TGTGCCAGCAGTTCCCCCGGACTCCCCCACGAGCAGTACTTC. This translates into CASSSPGLPHEQYF.

The rearrangement links TRBV9 to TRBJ2-1, with no clear D. Trimming removed 0 bases from V and 9 bases from J, with 7 bases in between. Germline V gene data show CDR1 as SGDLS and CDR2 as YYNGEE. The CDR3 has 12 amino acids. The CDR3 region has the DNA TGTGCCAGCAGCGTAGAGGGCCCTGAGCAGTTCTTC. This sequence encodes CASSVEGPEQFF.

The chain links TRBV9 to TRBJ1-5; D is possibly TRBD1 (5 bases). The V gene lost 0 bases and the J gene lost 6 bases, with 10 bases spanning the gap. Germline loops: CDR1 SGDLS, CDR2 YYNGEE. The CDR3 is 14 residues long. The CDR3 protein is CASSVDGAGQPQHF. The CDR3 DNA reads as TGTGCCAGCAGCGTAGACGGGGCGGGTCAGCCCCAGCATTTT.

This clonotype appeared a single time. The chain has TRBV4-3 and TRBJ2-1; 10 bases align to TRBD2. The length of the CDR3 is 17 residues. The V segment lost 0 bases and the J segment 4 bases; nucleotides outside the gene matches: 6. Germline V CDR1 and CDR2: LGHNA, YSLEER. The CDR3 DNA follows: TGCGCCAGCAGCCAAGATCGTACTAGCGGGGCTTACAATGAGCAGTTCTTC. Translation gives CASSQDRTSGAYNEQFF.

The chain employs TRBV4-2 and TRBJ2-7, with TRBD2 identical over 8 bases. V trimming: 7 bases; J trimming: 0 bases; junction bases outside the gene matches: 11. Germline V CDR1 and CDR2: LGHNA, YNFKEQ. CDR3 length: 16 amino acids. CDR3 sequence: CASNLRRGASSYEQYF. CDR3 nucleotide sequence: TGTGCCAGCAACCTTAGGCGGGGGGCGAGCTCCTACGAGCAGTACTTC.

CDR3 sequence: CASSQAGIEQYF. The DNA for the CDR3 is TGTGCCAGCAGCCAGGCCGGAATCGAGCAGTACTTC. The chain carries TRBV3-1 and TRBJ2-4; D not certain. The better agreement between TRBJ2-7 and the DNA end casts doubt on the J call. The CDR3 is 12 residues long. Germline CDR1 LGHDT, CDR2 YNNKEL (reference sequence).

This chain uses TRBV3-1 with TRBJ1-1, with D unresolved. The ends were cut back, 4 bases at V and 4 bases at J, with 13 bases in the middle. This CDR3 has 14 amino acids. Germline V gives CDR1 LGHDT, CDR2 YNNKEL (reference sequence). CDR3 nucleotide sequence: TGTGCCAGCAGCCCTACGGGAGCGGGCACTGAAGCTTTCTTT. Protein sequence: CASSPTGAGTEAFF.

The sample holds many counts of this clonotype. The rearrangement links TRBV7-9 to TRBJ2-1, with D uncertain. This CDR3 spans 13 amino acids. V was trimmed by 6 bases and J by 8 bases, leaving 14 bases between them. Germline V lookup: CDR1 SEHNR, CDR2 FQNEAQ (reference sequence). CDR3 nucleotide sequence: TGTGCCAGCAGTCCTAAGACCCGCGATGAGCAGTTCTTC. It is translated as CASSPKTRDEQFF.

The CDR3: CASGPTGAKKTQYF. CDR3 nucleotide sequence: TGTGCTAGTGGCCCGACAGGGGCTAAGAAGACCCAGTACTTC. J is TRBJ2-5 and V is TRBV12-5, with 8 bases fitting TRBD1. The CDR3 runs to 14 residues. Unmatched junction bases numbered 9, after V lost 6 bases and J lost 6 bases. Germline CDR1 reads LGHNT; CDR2 reads FRNRAP.

The chain is built from TRBV5-1 and TRBJ2-7; possibly TRBD1 for D (6 bases). The CDR3 loop spans 15 amino acids. Germline CDR1 reads SGHRS; CDR2 reads YFSETQ. V was clipped by 4 bases and J by 2 bases, with 16 bases between them. CDR3 bases: TGCGCCAGCAGCCGAATCCGGGACACCCCCTACGAGCAGTACTTC. It specifies CASSRIRDTPYEQYF. The complete variable domain, with remaining parts taken from reference TRBV5-1 and TRBJ2-7, reads KAGVTQTPRYLIKTRGQQVTLSCSPISGHRSVSWYQQTPGQGLQFLFEYFSETQRNKGNFPGRFSGRQFSNSRSEMNVSTLELGDSALYLCASSRIRDTPYEQYFGPGTRLTVT.

V and J are TRBV10-3 and TRBJ2-5, with 11 bases identical to TRBD2. The length of the CDR3 is 17 residues. Unmatched junction bases numbered 12, after V lost 4 bases and J lost 5 bases. CDR1 and CDR2 (germline): ENHRY, SYGVKD. The CDR3 sequence: CAISGVPGTSGGETQYF. As DNA, the CDR3 is TGTGCCATCAGTGGGGTCCCCGGGACTAGCGGTGGGGAGACCCAGTACTTC.

The chain combines TRBV11-2 with TRBJ2-1; D is unresolved. V lost 1 base, J lost 7 bases, and 5 bases lay in between. CDR3 length: 12 residues. CDR1 is SGHAT and CDR2 is FQNNGV in the germline V gene. The CDR3 region is CASSLAWNEQFF. CDR3 sequence (DNA): TGTGCCAGCAGCTTAGCTTGGAATGAGCAGTTCTTC.

The chain joins TRBV29-1 to TRBJ2-3; D remains unclear. There are 14 residues in the CDR3. Looked up from germline, CDR1 is SQVTM and CDR2 is ANQGSEA. With 6 bases removed from V and 2 bases from J, the gap between germline ends came to 15 bases. The CDR3 DNA follows: TGCAGCGTCCTGGGGATCGTAGTCACAGATACGCAGTATTTT. Translating it yields CSVLGIVVTDTQYF.

The genes are TRBV6-5 and TRBJ2-1, with D possibly being TRBD2 (6 bases). The CDR3 sequence is 13 residues long. Germline CDR1 reads MNHEY; CDR2 reads SVGAGI. Trimming removed 6 bases at V and 7 bases at J, with 13 bases between. The CDR3 is CASSRRGANEQFF. The CDR3 coding sequence is TGTGCCAGCAGCCGGAGGGGCGCAAATGAGCAGTTCTTC.

In this sample, this clonotype turned up a few times. This rearrangement joins TRBV20-1 to TRBJ1-2; 9 bases match TRBD1. Germline CDR1 and CDR2: DFQATT and SNEGSKA (reference sequence). The junction had 7 bases not matched to a gene; V was cut back by 3 bases and J by 5 bases. There are 14 residues in the CDR3. CDR3 protein: CSASKQGAGYGYTF. The CDR3 DNA sequence: TGCAGTGCTAGCAAACAGGGGGCAGGATATGGCTACACCTTC.